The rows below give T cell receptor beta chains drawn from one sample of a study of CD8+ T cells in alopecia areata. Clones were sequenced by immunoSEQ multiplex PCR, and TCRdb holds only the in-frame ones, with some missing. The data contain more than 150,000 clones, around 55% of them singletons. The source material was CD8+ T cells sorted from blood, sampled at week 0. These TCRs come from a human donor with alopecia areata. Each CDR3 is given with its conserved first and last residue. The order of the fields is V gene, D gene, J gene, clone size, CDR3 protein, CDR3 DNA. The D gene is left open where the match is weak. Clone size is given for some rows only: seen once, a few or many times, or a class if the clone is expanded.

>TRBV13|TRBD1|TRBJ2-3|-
CASSLTTDRAADTQYF
TGTGCCAGCAGCCTTACGACGGACAGGGCCGCAGATACGCAGTATTTT
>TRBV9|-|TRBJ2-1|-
CASSESGSSYNEQFF
TGTGCCAGCAGCGAATCGGGGAGCTCCTACAATGAGCAGTTCTTC
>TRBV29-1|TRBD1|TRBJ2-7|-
CSALTGTGFTEQYF
TGCAGCGCTTTGACCGGGACAGGGTTTACCGAGCAGTACTTC
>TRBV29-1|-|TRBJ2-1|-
CSSYGGSTTNEQFF
TGCAGCTCCTATGGGGGATCTACCACTAATGAGCAGTTCTTC
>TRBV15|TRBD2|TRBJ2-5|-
CATGLEKTQYF
TGTGCCACGGGACTAGAAAAGACCCAGTACTTC
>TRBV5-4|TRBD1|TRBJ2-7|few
CASSWDRGDEQYF
TGTGCCAGCAGCTGGGACAGGGGCGACGAGCAGTACTTC
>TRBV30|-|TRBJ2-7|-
CAAAEGTYEQYF
TGTGCCGCCGCCGAGGGGACCTACGAGCAGTACTTC
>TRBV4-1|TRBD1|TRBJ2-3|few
CASSETGGPDTQYF
TGCGCCAGCAGTGAAACAGGGGGCCCAGATACGCAGTATTTT
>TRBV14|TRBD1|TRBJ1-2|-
CASSLGQGYGYTF
TGTGCCAGCAGCCTTGGACAGGGCTATGGCTACACCTTC
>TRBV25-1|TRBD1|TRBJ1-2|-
CASSQTGVGYTF
TGTGCCAGCAGCCAGACAGGGGTGGGCTACACCTTC
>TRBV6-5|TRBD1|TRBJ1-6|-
CASSPQGGPSPLHF
TGTGCCAGCAGCCCACAGGGGGGTCCTTCACCCCTCCACTTT
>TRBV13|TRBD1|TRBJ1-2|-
CASSAGTVGYTF
TGTGCCAGCAGCGCGGGGACAGTTGGCTACACCTTC
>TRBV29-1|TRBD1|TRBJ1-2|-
CSVELPMEGQGYGYTF
TGCAGCGTTGAATTGCCTATGGAGGGACAGGGTTATGGCTACACCTTC
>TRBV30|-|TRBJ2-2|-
CAWSEGARTGELFF
TGTGCCTGGAGTGAAGGGGCGCGAACCGGGGAGCTGTTTTTT
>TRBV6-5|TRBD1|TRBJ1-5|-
CASSPTGEDQPQHF
TGTGCCAGCAGTCCGACAGGGGAGGATCAGCCCCAGCATTTT
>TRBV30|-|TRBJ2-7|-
CAWSVQVYEQYF
TGTGCCTGGAGTGTCCAGGTCTACGAGCAGTACTTC
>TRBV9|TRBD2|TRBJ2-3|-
CASSVDSGGVTDTQYF
TGTGCCAGCAGCGTAGATAGCGGGGGCGTAACAGATACGCAGTATTTT
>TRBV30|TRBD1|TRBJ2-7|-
CAFLDRLMTYEQYF
TGTGCCTTTCTGGACAGGCTCATGACCTACGAGCAGTACTTC
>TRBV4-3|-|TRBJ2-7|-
CASSRDAYEQYF
TGCGCCAGCAGCCGGGACGCCTACGAGCAGTACTTC
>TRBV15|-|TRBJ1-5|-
CATSRGRGSGQPQHF
TGTGCCACCAGCCGGGGGCGGGGTTCAGGTCAGCCCCAGCATTTT
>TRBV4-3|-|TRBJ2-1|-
CASSQDLYNEQFF
TGCGCCAGCAGCCAAGACCTCTACAATGAGCAGTTCTTC
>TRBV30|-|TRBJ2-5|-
CAWSGATKGETQYF
TGTGCCTGGAGTGGGGCGACCAAGGGGGAGACCCAGTACTTC
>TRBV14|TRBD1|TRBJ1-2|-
CASSPGTGNFYGYTF
TGTGCCAGCAGCCCCGGGACAGGAAATTTCTATGGCTACACCTTC
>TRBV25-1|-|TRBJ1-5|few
CASSEDNQPQHF
TGTGCCAGCAGTGAAGATAATCAGCCCCAGCATTTT
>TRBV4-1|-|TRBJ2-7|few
CASSQTQRNEQYF
TGCGCCAGCAGCCAGACACAGAGGAACGAGCAGTACTTC
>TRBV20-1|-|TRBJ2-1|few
CSARGGNEQFF
TGCAGTGCTAGAGGGGGAAATGAGCAGTTCTTC
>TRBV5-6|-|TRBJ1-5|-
CASSAGNQPQHF
TGTGCCAGCAGCGCCGGCAATCAGCCCCAGCATTTT
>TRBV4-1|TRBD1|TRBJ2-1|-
CASSQTDRDEQFF
TGCGCCAGCAGCCAAACCGACAGGGATGAGCAGTTCTTC
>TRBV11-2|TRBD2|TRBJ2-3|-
CASSSTGGWADTQYF
TGTGCCAGCAGTTCTACCGGGGGGTGGGCAGATACGCAGTATTTT
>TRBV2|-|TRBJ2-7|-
CASSPGRGSYEQYF
TGTGCCAGCAGTCCCGGACGGGGCTCCTACGAGCAGTACTTC
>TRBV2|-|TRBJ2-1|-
CASSNNEQFF
TGTGCCAGCAGTAACAATGAGCAGTTCTTC
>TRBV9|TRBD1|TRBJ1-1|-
CASSPSTTGGTEAFF
TGTGCCAGCAGCCCCTCGACGACAGGGGGGACTGAAGCTTTCTTT
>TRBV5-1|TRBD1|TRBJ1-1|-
CASSLQTGRTEAFF
TGCGCCAGCAGCCTCCAGACAGGGAGGACTGAAGCTTTCTTT
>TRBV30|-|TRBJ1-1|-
CAWSYSLSGEAFF
TGTGCCTGGAGTTACAGCCTTTCGGGTGAAGCTTTCTTT
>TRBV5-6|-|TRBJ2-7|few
CASSLSGHEQYF
TGTGCCAGCAGCTTGTCAGGGCACGAGCAGTACTTC
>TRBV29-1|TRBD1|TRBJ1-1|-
CSVEFRGRGERMKAFF
TGCAGCGTTGAATTCAGGGGGCGAGGGGAACGAATGAAAGCTTTCTTT
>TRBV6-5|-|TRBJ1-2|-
CACRGRNYGYTF
TGTGCCTGCAGGGGCAGAAACTATGGGTACACCTTC
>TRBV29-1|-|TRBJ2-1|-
CSVYGGGSYNEQFF
TGCAGCGTTTATGGAGGGGGCTCCTACAATGAGCAGTTCTTC
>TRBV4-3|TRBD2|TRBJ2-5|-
CASSQDLTSAETQYF
TGCGCCAGCAGCCAAGATTTGACTAGCGCAGAGACCCAGTACTTC
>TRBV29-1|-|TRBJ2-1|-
CSSHGDANEQFF
TGCAGCTCACATGGGGACGCCAATGAGCAGTTCTTC
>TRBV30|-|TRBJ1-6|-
CAWMADRRNSPLHF
TGTGCCTGGATGGCGGACAGACGGAATTCACCCCTCCACTTT